The next 23 T cell receptor beta chains were all read from a single sample in a study of T cells after yellow fever vaccination. MiXCR, applied by TCRdb to the 5' RACE reads, yields one record per CDR3 protein. In the table there are a few hundred thousand distinct CDR3 sequences, approximately 10% of which are singletons. Sequences were derived from CD4+ T cells sorted from PBMCs, sampled 5 days after the yellow fever booster vaccination. The origin of the receptors is a man between 18 and 29 years old who received the YFV17D yellow fever vaccine.

This rearrangement joins TRBV7-9 to TRBJ2-6; D may be TRBD1 (6 bases). The CDR3 extends over 16 amino acids. Per germline, CDR1 SEHNR and CDR2 FQNEAQ (reference sequence). Between the trimmed V and J ends, which lost 11 bases and 2 bases, there was a span of 19 bases. This CDR3 reads CAFTDRPDPGANVLTF. The CDR3 DNA reads TGTGCCTTCACAGACAGGCCGGACCCTGGGGCCAACGTCCTGACTTTC.

This clonotype appeared a few times. This rearrangement joins TRBV2 to TRBJ2-1; maybe TRBD1 (6 bases). This CDR3 contains 13 residues. From germline, CDR1 is SNHLY and CDR2 FYNNEI. V lost 6 bases and J lost 7, with 13 bases in between. The CDR3 sequence is CASSLDSPNEQFF. The CDR3 coding sequence is TGTGCCAGCAGCCTGGACAGCCCAAATGAGCAGTTCTTC.

J is TRBJ2-5 and V is TRBV24-1; tentatively, D is TRBD1 (6 bases). Germline CDR1 is KGHDR and CDR2 is SFDVKD. CDR3 length equals 14 residues. The germline V and J ends were trimmed by 2 bases and 6 bases, with 12 bases remaining between them. The DNA for the CDR3 is TGTGCCACCAGTGATTCGCAGGGGAGCAAGACCCAGTACTTC. Amino acid sequence: CATSDSQGSKTQYF.

This clonotype was counted ten times or more. This rearrangement joins TRBV7-8 to TRBJ2-2; no reliable D call. V was pared by 6 bases and J by 1 base, with 9 bases between. CDR1 and CDR2 (germline): SGHVS, FQNEAQ. The CDR3 length is 14 residues. Here the CDR3 reads CASSLHQNTGELFF. The CDR3 region has the DNA TGTGCCAGCAGTCTACATCAGAACACCGGGGAGCTGTTTTTT.

This clonotype was seen more than once but under ten times. The rearrangement uses TRBV4-1 and TRBJ1-2; D may be TRBD1 (5 bases). Looked up from germline, CDR1 is MGHRA and CDR2 is YSYEKL. The V end was cut by 1 base, the J end by 7 bases, with 19 bases between. The CDR3 sequence is 16 residues long. CDR3 nucleotides: TGCGCCAGCAGCCAAGCCCCCCCCAGGGTAGAGGGTGGCTACACCTTC. Amino acids: CASSQAPPRVEGGYTF.

This sequence joins TRBV5-1 and TRBJ1-4; tentatively, D is TRBD1 (5 bases). Trimming took 3 bases from V and 6 from J, leaving 15 bases between them. CDR1 SGHRS and CDR2 YFSETQ come from the germline V gene. The CDR3 runs 15 residues. The CDR3 region has the DNA TGCGCCAGCAGCTGGTCGGGGGTGGCGGATGAAAAACTGTTTTTT. Amino acid sequence: CASSWSGVADEKLFF.

In its sample, this clonotype was seen many times. The chain joins TRBV18 to TRBJ1-2; the match to TRBD1 covers 7 bases. This CDR3 is 14 amino acids long. With 8 bases clipped from V and 7 bases from J, the junction kept 13 bases outside the gene matches. CDR1 is KGHSH, CDR2 LQKENI, per germline. The CDR3 sequence is CASLGDSGPSGYTF. As DNA, the CDR3 is TGTGCCAGCCTTGGGGACAGCGGTCCCTCTGGCTACACCTTC.

The sample holds a few counts of this clonotype. The gene calls are TRBV7-9 and TRBJ2-2; D perhaps matches TRBD1 (6 bases). Germline CDR1 is SEHNR and CDR2 is FQNEAQ (reference sequence). Deletions cut 4 bases from V and 2 bases from J, with 11 bases between. The CDR3 contains 15 residues. CDR3 region: CASSSRQDNTGELFF. The CDR3 region has the DNA TGTGCCAGCAGCTCGCGACAGGACAACACCGGGGAGCTGTTTTTT.

This clonotype turned up a few times. This sequence joins TRBV3-1 and TRBJ1-2; perhaps TRBD1 as D (6 bases). This CDR3 region has 15 residues. Trimming took 4 bases from V and 0 from J, leaving 12 bases between them. Germline assignment: CDR1 LGHDT and CDR2 YNNKEL (reference sequence). CDR3 sequence: CASSRTGKANYGYTF. CDR3 DNA: TGTGCCAGCAGCCGAACAGGGAAAGCTAACTATGGCTACACCTTC.

This clonotype has at least ten counts. This chain connects TRBV29-1 to TRBJ2-1, with D possibly matching TRBD2 (6 bases). The CDR3 sequence is 14 residues long. V was shortened by 7 bases and J by 0 bases, with 13 bases between the two germline ends. The germline V gene has CDR1 SQVTM and CDR2 ANQGSEA. This chain's CDR3 is CSDARGTSYNEQFF. For the CDR3, the DNA is TGCAGCGACGCGCGGGGTACCTCCTACAATGAGCAGTTCTTC.

This clonotype was seen ten or more times. V gene TRBV9 combines with J gene TRBJ2-1; 7 bases are shared with TRBD2. In germline, CDR1 is SGDLS, CDR2 YYNGEE. The trim removed 4 bases at V and 4 bases at J, leaving 8 bases unmatched. The CDR3 runs to 15 residues. CDR3 nucleotides: TGTGCCAGCAGCACCCTGGGGGGGGAATACAATGAGCAGTTCTTC. It codes for CASSTLGGEYNEQFF. The full variable domain, completed using reference TRBV9 and TRBJ2-1, is DSGVTQTPKHLITATGQRVTLRCSPRSGDLSVYWYQQSLDQGLQFLIQYYNGEERAKGNILERFSAQQFPDLHSELNLSSLELGDSALYFCASSTLGGEYNEQFFGPGTRLTVL.

This clonotype was seen only a few times. This chain links TRBV7-2 with TRBJ1-5; D not certain. V was trimmed by 1 base and J by 5 bases, leaving 12 bases between them. There are 15 residues in the CDR3. Germline CDR1 SGHTA, CDR2 FQGNSA. The CDR3 reads CASSLGPGWDQPQHF. The CDR3 DNA is TGTGCCAGCAGCTTAGGCCCCGGGTGGGATCAGCCCCAGCATTTT.

V and J are TRBV11-2 and TRBJ1-4; D unclear. The CDR3 covers 13 residues. V shed 2 bases and J shed 3 bases, with 4 bases lying between them. CDR1 is SGHAT, CDR2 FQNNGV, per germline. This CDR3 is CASSLLANEKLFF. The CDR3, as DNA: TGTGCCAGCAGCTTATTAGCTAATGAAAAACTGTTTTTT.

DNA of the CDR3: TGCGCCAGCAGTCGGCACGGGACTAGTCCAGGAAATGAGCAGTTCTTC. Translation: CASSRHGTSPGNEQFF. The genes are TRBV23-1 and TRBJ2-1; 8 positions match TRBD2. TRBV23-1 is classed as an ORF, of uncertain function. The CDR3 sequence is 16 residues long. J lost 7 bases, V lost 4 bases, and 12 bases had no gene match.

The chain combines TRBV4-2 with TRBJ1-4; 8 bases agree with TRBD1. The CDR3 length is 16 residues. CDR1 and CDR2 from the germline V gene are LGHNA and YNFKEQ. With V trimmed by 4 bases and J by 2 bases, 6 bases remained unmatched. The CDR3 sequence is CASSLRQGTTNEKLFF. In DNA, the CDR3 is TGTGCCAGCAGCCTCCGACAGGGGACGACTAATGAAAAACTGTTTTTT.

There are a few counts of this clonotype. The chain recombines TRBV14 with TRBJ2-1; D unclear. The CDR3 spans 15 residues. Germline-derived CDR1 and CDR2 are SGHDN and FVKESK. Trimming removed 5 bases at V and 3 bases at J, with 14 bases between. The CDR3 sequence: CASSFARGLYNEQFF. The CDR3, as DNA: TGTGCCAGCAGCTTCGCAAGAGGCCTCTACAATGAGCAGTTCTTC. The whole variable domain, filled in from reference TRBV14 and TRBJ2-1, reads EAGVTQFPSHSVIEKGQTVTLRCDPISGHDNLYWYRRVMGKEIKFLLHFVKESKQDESGMPNNRFLAERTGGTYSTLKVQPAELEDSGVYFCASSFARGLYNEQFFGPGTRLTVL.

This clonotype was counted only a few times. The V call is TRBV10-1, the J call TRBJ1-2, with D unclear. Germline values: CDR1 WNHNN, CDR2 SYGVQD (reference sequence). Trimming left V 3 bases short and J 4 bases short, with 9 bases between. CDR3 size: 13 residues. CDR3 in DNA: TGCGCCAGCAGTGAACGAGAGGGCTATGGCTACACCTTC. It specifies CASSEREGYGYTF.

The J gene is TRBJ1-6, the V gene TRBV28; D is ambiguous. Trimming left V 6 bases short and J 6 bases short, with 15 bases between. The CDR3 runs to 15 residues. CDR1 MDHEN and CDR2 SYDVKM come from the germline V gene. CDR3 loop: CASSLSYLANSPLHF. The CDR3 coding sequence is TGTGCCAGCAGCCTGAGTTACCTCGCTAATTCACCCCTCCACTTT.

The gene calls are TRBV10-1 and TRBJ2-1, with 12 bases lining up with TRBD2. The V segment lost 6 bases and the J segment 4 bases; nucleotides outside the gene matches: 4. Looked up from germline, CDR1 is WNHNN and CDR2 is SYGVQD (reference sequence). CDR3 length: 15 residues. For the CDR3, the DNA is TGCGCCAGCAGCCCCGGACTAGCGGGGTACAATGAGCAGTTCTTC. Translating gives CASSPGLAGYNEQFF.

This clonotype was found many times. The rearrangement uses TRBV20-1 and TRBJ2-3; maybe TRBD2 (6 bases). Trimming took 6 bases from V and 7 from J, leaving 17 bases between them. The CDR3 has 13 amino acids. The germline V gene has CDR1 DFQATT and CDR2 SNEGSKA (reference sequence). CDR3 amino acids: CSALGLGGNTQYF. The DNA for the CDR3 is TGCAGTGCCCTCGGCCTTGGGGGGAATACGCAGTATTTT.

This clonotype was counted ten times or more. The chain employs TRBV18 and TRBJ2-3, with TRBD1 matching over 7 bases. This CDR3 is built from 17 residues. CDR1 is KGHSH, CDR2 LQKENI, per germline. J was trimmed by 4 bases and V by 0 bases; bases with no gene match: 10. CDR3 loop: CASSPPRQGPVADTQYF. CDR3 DNA: TGTGCCAGCTCACCACCCCGACAGGGTCCCGTTGCAGATACGCAGTATTTT.

The rearrangement joins TRBV7-2 to TRBJ1-6; D not certain. Trimming cost V 0 bases and J 10 bases, with 7 bases left between them. Germline assignment: CDR1 SGHTA and CDR2 FQGNSA. This CDR3 is 13 amino acids long. The DNA for the CDR3 is TGTGCCAGCAGCTTAGCGCGGGTATCACCCCTCCACTTT. Translating gives CASSLARVSPLHF.

This clonotype was observed a handful of times. This sequence joins TRBV13 and TRBJ2-2; D ambiguous. The CDR3 has 12 amino acids. Germline CDR1 and CDR2: PRHDT and FYEKMQ (reference sequence). The V gene lost 5 bases and the J gene lost 7 bases, with 8 bases spanning the gap. The CDR3 sequence is CASSVRGGELFF. The CDR3 DNA reads TGTGCCAGCAGCGTCCGAGGCGGGGAGCTGTTTTTT.